Listed below are T cell receptor beta chains from one sample, sequenced in a study of T cells after yellow fever vaccination. TCRdb re-called the 5' RACE reads with MiXCR, one entry per CDR3 protein. The sample yields about 310,000 distinct CDR3 sequences, around 4% seen once. The sequenced sample was PBMCs, obtained on the day of the yellow fever booster vaccination. These receptors originate from a man between 18 and 29 years old who received the YFV17D yellow fever vaccine. The CDR3 runs from the conserved cysteine through the conserved F or W. D genes are given only for firm matches. Not every row has a clone size; where given, it reads once, few, many or a size class.

d_call j_call v_call clone_size cdr3_nt cdr3_aa
TRBD1 TRBJ1-1 TRBV19 few TGTGCCAGTAGTCGGGGCCTCCGGGACAGGGGGTTGGACACTGAAGCTTTCTTT CASSRGLRDRGLDTEAFF
- TRBJ2-6 TRBV30 - TGTGCCTGGAGCCCCCTGAGCCCTTCTGGGGCCAACGTCCTGACTTTC CAWSPLSPSGANVLTF
TRBD1 TRBJ1-5 TRBV12-3/TRBV12-4 - TGTGCCAGCAGCGCCAGGGGGAGGCAGCCCCAGCATTTT CASSARGRQPQHF
TRBD2 TRBJ2-1 TRBV5-1 many TGCGCCAGCAGCTACCCTAGCGGGGGGGAGCAGTTCTTC CASSYPSGGEQFF
TRBD1 TRBJ1-6 TRBV5-6 - TGTGCCAGCAGCTTTCGGACAGGGTATTCACCCCTCCACTTT CASSFRTGYSPLHF
- TRBJ2-3 TRBV11-2 many TGTGCCAGCAGCTTAGAAGCTTACACAGATACGCAGTATTTT CASSLEAYTDTQYF
- TRBJ1-2 TRBV14 - TGTGCCAGCAGCCTTAACAGGGTTGGGAGCTACACCTTC CASSLNRVGSYTF
- TRBJ2-1 TRBV6-5 - TGTGCCAGCGGCACGGGGTTGGGCTCCTACAATGAGCAGTTCTTC CASGTGLGSYNEQFF
- TRBJ2-3 TRBV5-1 - TGCGCCAGCAGCTTGACAGGACGCACAGATACGCAGTATTTT CASSLTGRTDTQYF
TRBD2 TRBJ2-7 TRBV6-1 many TGTGCCAGCCCCCCATACGGGGGGGAGACCTACGAGCAGTACTTC CASPPYGGETYEQYF
- TRBJ1-1 TRBV25-1 - TGTGCCAGCAGTGAATCTGGGTCCCAGCCAGCTTTCTTT CASSESGSQPAFF
- TRBJ2-3 TRBV7-9 few TGTGCCAGCAGCCCAAAACAGGGAAGAGGTACAGATACGCAGTATTTT CASSPKQGRGTDTQYF
TRBD1 TRBJ2-1 TRBV7-3 few TGTGCCAGCAGCTCGACAGGGGACTACAATGAGCAGTTCTTC CASSSTGDYNEQFF
- TRBJ2-2 TRBV9 - TGTGCCAGCAGCGTCAATTCAGGGGCCGGGGAGCTGTTTTTT CASSVNSGAGELFF
- TRBJ1-1 TRBV5-4 few TGTGCCAGCAACCTACTGGGCAGGGTAGACACTGAAGCTTTCTTT CASNLLGRVDTEAFF
TRBD1 TRBJ2-1 TRBV10-2 - TGCGCCAGCAGTGAGGCGCCGGGACAGGGGGCGGGTGAGCAGTTCTTC CASSEAPGQGAGEQFF
- TRBJ1-5 TRBV5-1 - TGCGCCAGCAGCCCGGGACCTAAGCAGCCCCAGCATTTT CASSPGPKQPQHF
- TRBJ2-5 TRBV3-1 few TGTGCCAGCAGCCAAGCGGGGGAAGAGACCCAGTACTTC CASSQAGEETQYF
- TRBJ1-1 TRBV7-9 few TGTGCCAGCAGCTCAACCACAGGGTCCCTGAACACTGAAGCTTTCTTT CASSSTTGSLNTEAFF
TRBD2 TRBJ2-5 TRBV25-1 many TGTGCCAGCAGTAGTCTAGCGGGGGGGACCCAGTACTTC CASSSLAGGTQYF
- TRBJ1-5 TRBV5-1 few TGCGCCAGCAGCTTGGGGTTTGGGGTCGGGGATCAGCCCCAGCATTTT CASSLGFGVGDQPQHF
TRBD2 TRBJ2-1 TRBV7-2 - TGTGCCAGCAGTCTAACCTTAGCGGGGGGCGCCTACAATGAGCAGTTCTTC CASSLTLAGGAYNEQFF
- TRBJ1-1 TRBV4-1 - TGCGCCAGCAGCCAGCAGGCTGGCAAGGAAGCTTTCTTT CASSQQAGKEAFF
- TRBJ1-5 TRBV7-3 many TGTGCCAGCAGCTTAGATTTGGGTCAGCCCCAGCATTTT CASSLDLGQPQHF
TRBD2 TRBJ2-3 TRBV20-1 many TGCAGTGCTAGCACCCTTGAGCGGGGGAGCACAGATACGCAGTATTTT CSASTLERGSTDTQYF
- TRBJ1-6 TRBV7-2 many TGTGCCAGCAGCCTTATCCGCAGCTCCTATAATTCACCCCTCCACTTT CASSLIRSSYNSPLHF
TRBD1 TRBJ2-1 TRBV7-8 - TGTGCCAGCGGATCAGGGGGCGGTGAGCAGTTCTTC CASGSGGGEQFF
TRBD1 TRBJ1-2 TRBV18 many TGTGCCAGCTCACCAAATCGACCGGACAGGGGGACGTATGGCTACACCTTC CASSPNRPDRGTYGYTF
- TRBJ1-6 TRBV10-3 many TGTGCCATCAGTGAGCTCGGGAGTGATAATTCACCCCTCCACTTT CAISELGSDNSPLHF
TRBD1 TRBJ1-1 TRBV6-5 - TGTGCCAGCAGTTACTCGATTACAGGGGGGGCTGAAGCTTTCTTT CASSYSITGGAEAFF
TRBD2 TRBJ2-3 TRBV20-1 - TGCAGTGTTGCGGGACTACCACGCACAGATACGCAGTATTTT CSVAGLPRTDTQYF
- TRBJ2-7 TRBV10-3 few TGTGCCATCAGTGAGGGAACCCGGGACATCTACGAGCAGTACTTC CAISEGTRDIYEQYF
- TRBJ1-1 TRBV5-1 - TGCGCCAGCAGCGAGCAGGGTTTACACACTGAAGCTTTCTTT CASSEQGLHTEAFF
TRBD1 TRBJ2-2 TRBV6-5 few TGTGCCAGCAGTTACTTGACAGGGGGCACCGGGGAGCTGTTTTTT CASSYLTGGTGELFF
- TRBJ2-5 TRBV6-2/TRBV6-3 many TGTGCCAGCACCCTGACGGAACAAGAGACCCAGTACTTC CASTLTEQETQYF
TRBD2 TRBJ2-7 TRBV20-1 few TGCAGTGCGCCTCTCAAAGTGAAGCGGGGGGTGCAGGTGCAGTACTTC CSAPLKVKRGVQVQYF
- TRBJ1-1 TRBV28 many TGTGCCAGCAGTTTAGCAGGGGACACTGAAGCTTTCTTT CASSLAGDTEAFF
TRBD2 TRBJ2-1 TRBV2 few TGTGCCAGCATTCTGGACGGAGCGGGGGGGAATGAGCAGTTCTTC CASILDGAGGNEQFF
- TRBJ2-1 TRBV5-1 many TGCGCCAGCAGCTTGCCCCCTCGGAGTGAGCAGTTCTTC CASSLPPRSEQFF
- TRBJ2-1 TRBV18 many TGTGCCAGCTCTTACAATGGGGTGGTCAGCTACAATGAGCAGTTCTTC CASSYNGVVSYNEQFF
- TRBJ2-7 TRBV5-1 many TGCGCCAGCAGCTTGCTAGACAGCTTATACGAGCAGTACTTC CASSLLDSLYEQYF
- TRBJ2-1 TRBV7-3 many TGTGCCAGCAGCTTGGGAAGTCTAAGGGTCCCTAATGAGCAGTTCTTC CASSLGSLRVPNEQFF
- TRBJ2-7 TRBV6-1 few TGTGCCAGTAGAGAGCCTAGCGCGGGACAGAGCTACGAGCAGTACTTC CASREPSAGQSYEQYF
- TRBJ1-4 TRBV6-1 - TGTGCCAGCTTCTTTCCGGGGGTTCAGGAAAAACTGTTTTTT CASFFPGVQEKLFF
- TRBJ2-5 TRBV5-1 many TGCGCCAGCAGCCAATCGATCGGGGAGACCCAGTACTTC CASSQSIGETQYF
- TRBJ1-4 TRBV12-5 - TGTGCTAGTGGTTTGCTTTTGCGAAGTTCAACTAATGAAAAACTGTTTTTT CASGLLLRSSTNEKLFF
- TRBJ1-6 TRBV6-1 many TGTGCCAGCAGATGGAGTTATTCACCCCTCCACTTT CASRWSYSPLHF
- TRBJ1-1 TRBV6-1 - TGTGCCAGCAGTGAAGGGGCGGAGGGAACTGAAGCTTTCTTT CASSEGAEGTEAFF
- TRBJ1-2 TRBV7-8 - TGTGCCAGCAGCTCTCCCGGGACTAATGTGGTCTATGGCTACACCTTC CASSSPGTNVVYGYTF
- TRBJ1-2 TRBV28 few TGTGCCATCGCGGGGGCAAACCGCTATGTTCATGGCTACACCTTC CAIAGANRYVHGYTF
- TRBJ1-4 TRBV6-2/TRBV6-3 many TGTGCCAGCAGTCCCGCGGATGAAAAACTGTTTTTT CASSPADEKLFF
- TRBJ1-2 TRBV5-1 many TGCGCCAGCAGCTCCGCACCAAACTATGGCTACACCTTC CASSSAPNYGYTF
- TRBJ1-5 TRBV5-4 many TGTGCCAGCAGCTTGGGTCAGGGTATTTTGCAGCCCCAGCATTTT CASSLGQGILQPQHF
TRBD2 TRBJ2-3 TRBV5-1 - TGCGCCAGCAGTCAGGGACTAGCGGGGGACCAAGATACGCAGTATTTT CASSQGLAGDQDTQYF